Listed here are 3 T cell receptor beta chains from one sample, sequenced in a study of T cells after yellow fever vaccination. TCRdb reanalysed the 5' RACE reads using MiXCR and keeps one entry per CDR3 protein. This sample has 150,000 or so distinct CDR3 sequences, with less than 8.5% found just once. The input for sequencing was CD4+ T cells sorted from PBMCs, taken 10 days after the yellow fever booster vaccination. Receptor source: a man aged 30-40 years who received the YFV17D yellow fever vaccine.

This clonotype came up many times. The chain has TRBV5-1 and TRBJ2-4; TRBD1 aligns across 8 bases. CDR1 and CDR2 (germline): SGHRS, YFSETQ. V gave up 3 bases and J gave up 7 bases; unmatched junction bases: 9. This CDR3 has 15 residues. The CDR3 DNA follows: TGCGCCAGCAGCTCCGGACAGGGAAATCTCAACATTCAGTACTTC. Protein product: CASSSGQGNLNIQYF.

This chain uses TRBV18 with TRBJ2-2, with D possibly being TRBD1 (6 bases). V shed 3 bases and J shed 5 bases, with 22 bases lying between them. The CDR3 extends over 18 amino acids. CDR1 and CDR2 from the germline V gene are KGHSH and LQKENI. CDR3 sequence reads: CASSPTIGQRNHTGELFF. CDR3 bases: TGTGCCAGCTCACCGACAATCGGACAGCGAAACCATACCGGGGAGCTGTTTTTT. Full variable domain (missing parts from reference TRBV18 and TRBJ2-2): NAGVMQNPRHLVRRRGQEARLRCSPMKGHSHVYWYRQLPEEGLKFMVYLQKENIIDESGMPKERFSAEFPKEGPSILRIQQVVRGDSAAYFCASSPTIGQRNHTGELFFGEGSRLTVL.

This clonotype was seen ten or more times. This chain links TRBV21-1 with TRBJ2-3; the table calls TRBD1, which could not be checked here. TRBV21-1 is designated a pseudogene. This CDR3 comprises 17 residues. CDR3 bases: TGTGCCAGCAGCAAAGCTGACAGGGTAAAGGGCACAGATACGCAGTATTTT. This encodes CASSKADRVKGTDTQYF.